These 20 T cell receptor beta chains originate from one sample sequenced in a study of blood T cells in healthy people across ages. Primed by a sample-barcoded 5' primer and a J-beta primer mix, a second PCR proceeded for about 6 to 12 cycles. One entry per CDR3 protein results from TCRdb running MiXCR on the 5' RACE reads. Counted here are some 700,000 distinct CDR3 sequences, roughly 47% occurring once; the ten biggest clones make up 20% to 25%. The sample comprised blood. Every receptor here comes from a woman aged 60-75 years in good health.

This clonotype was counted once. The rearrangement joins TRBV7-2 to TRBJ2-1, with 15 bases lining up with TRBD2. The CDR3 is 17 amino acids. Germline CDR1 and CDR2: SGHTA and FQGNSA. The V and J ends lost 5 bases and 6 bases, in that order; junction bases with no gene match: 8. The CDR3 bases are TGTGCCAGCAGCCCTCGGACTAGCGGGGGGGCGGTCAATGAGCAGTTCTTC. Protein product: CASSPRTSGGAVNEQFF.

The rearrangement joins TRBV6-5 to TRBJ2-1; perhaps TRBD1 as D (5 bases). The ends were cut back, 6 bases at V and 7 bases at J, with 13 bases in the middle. This CDR3 region has 13 residues. Germline loops: CDR1 MNHEY, CDR2 SVGAGI. The CDR3 coding sequence is TGTGCCAGCAGAATTGGGGCGGTGAATGAGCAGTTCTTC. It encodes CASRIGAVNEQFF.

This chain links TRBV6-1 with TRBJ2-6; 7 nucleotides align to TRBD1. This CDR3 contains 15 residues. V dropped 6 bases and J dropped 1; count of bases not matched to a gene: 3. In germline, CDR1 is MNHNS, CDR2 SASEGT. The CDR3 nucleotides read TGTGCCAGCAGACAGACAGGGTCTGGGGCCAACGTCCTGACTTTC. Protein: CASRQTGSGANVLTF.

V and J are TRBV12-3 or TRBV12-4 and TRBJ2-2; D not certain. The V end was cut by 5 bases, the J end by 6 bases, with 13 bases between. The CDR3 sequence is 14 residues long. The CDR3 region is CASSRIQASGELFF. The CDR3 nucleotides read TGTGCCAGCAGTCGTATTCAGGCATCCGGGGAGCTGTTTTTT.

V and J are TRBV7-9 and TRBJ2-5, with D perhaps matching TRBD1 or TRBD2 (5 bases each). CDR1 is SEHNR, CDR2 FQNEAQ, per germline (reference sequence). The V end was cut by 4 bases, the J end by 11 bases, with 20 bases between. This CDR3 spans 14 amino acids. CDR3 sequence reads: CASSSPRGEANQYF. For the CDR3, the DNA is TGTGCCAGCAGCTCCCCACGGGGCGAAGCAAATCAGTACTTC.

CDR3 coding DNA: TGTGCCAGCAGCGTAGGACACCCAAGACGTGCTAATGAAAAACTGTTTTTT. Its protein is CASSVGHPRRANEKLFF. The rearrangement links TRBV9 to TRBJ1-4; D is unresolved. Germline CDR1 and CDR2: SGDLS and YYNGEE. The CDR3 covers 17 residues. V lost 0 bases, J lost 3 bases, and 15 bases lay in between. Full variable domain (outside the CDR3, taken from reference TRBV9 and TRBJ1-4): DSGVTQTPKHLITATGQRVTLRCSPRSGDLSVYWYQQSLDQGLQFLIQYYNGEERAKGNILERFSAQQFPDLHSELNLSSLELGDSALYFCASSVGHPRRANEKLFFGSGTQLSVL.

V is TRBV15 and J is TRBJ2-5; tentatively, D is TRBD1 (5 bases). Germline V gene sequence: CDR1 LNHNV, CDR2 YYDKDF (reference sequence). Trimming cost V 0 bases and J 1 base, with 9 bases left between them. CDR3 length equals 15 residues. CDR3 DNA: TGTGCCACCAGCAGAGATAACAGGTTCCAAGAGACCCAGTACTTC. The encoded protein is CATSRDNRFQETQYF.

The DNA for the CDR3 is TGCAGTGCTAGAGATCAGATAGGAATGAACACTGAAGCTTTCTTT. Translation: CSARDQIGMNTEAFF. The rearrangement links TRBV20-1 to TRBJ1-1; D gene uncertain. Trimming pared 0 bases from V and 0 bases from J, leaving 11 bases between. There are 15 residues in the CDR3. CDR1 and CDR2 from the germline V gene are DFQATT and SNEGSKA (reference sequence).

This clonotype has a handful of counts. This chain joins TRBV7-9 and TRBJ2-7, with a possible D match to TRBD1 (6 bases). Trimming took off 6 bases at V and 4 bases at J, with 16 bases between the two ends. CDR1 SEHNR and CDR2 FQNEAQ come from the germline V gene (reference sequence). The CDR3 extends over 14 amino acids. CDR3 DNA: TGTGCCAGCAGTCACTCGGGACAAGGATACGAGCAGTACTTC. Its translation: CASSHSGQGYEQYF. The variable domain in full, completed from reference TRBV7-9 and TRBJ2-7, reads DTGVSQNPRHKITKRGQNVTFRCDPISEHNRLYWYRQTLGQGPEFLTYFQNEAQLEKSRLLSDRFSAERPKGSFSTLEIQRTEQGDSAMYLCASSHSGQGYEQYFGPGTRLTVT.

This CDR3 is CASSRDRVSGYTF. The CDR3 DNA reads as TGTGCCAGCAGCCGGGACAGGGTTAGTGGCTACACCTTC. The rearrangement uses TRBV3-1 and TRBJ1-2; 9 nucleotides align to TRBD1. J lost 7 bases, V lost 4 bases, and 4 bases had no gene match. Germline loops: CDR1 LGHDT, CDR2 YNNKEL (reference sequence). CDR3 size: 13 residues.

V gene TRBV28 combines with J gene TRBJ2-5; 10 bases map to TRBD2. The CDR3 runs 16 residues. Trimming removed 8 bases from V and 5 bases from J; junction bases left unmatched: 14. CDR1 is MDHEN, CDR2 SYDVKM, per germline. CDR3 coding DNA: TGTGCCAGCGAGAACGTGGCTAGCGGGAGTAGGGAGACCCAGTACTTC. Translated, it gives CASENVASGSRETQYF.

This chain joins TRBV6-5 and TRBJ2-7; D is ambiguous. The CDR3 covers 14 residues. Trimming cost V 0 bases and J 3 bases, with 9 bases left between them. Germline V gene data show CDR1 as MNHEY and CDR2 as SVGAGI. The CDR3 here is CASSYSGTCYEQYF. As DNA, the CDR3 is TGTGCCAGCAGTTACTCGGGAACCTGCTACGAGCAGTACTTC.

This clonotype occurred a few times. This chain uses TRBV9 with TRBJ2-5, with unresolved D. The ends were cut back, 1 base at V and 4 bases at J, with 11 bases in the middle. The CDR3 consists of 14 residues. CDR1 and CDR2 from the germline V gene are SGDLS and YYNGEE. CDR3 bases: TGTGCCAGCAGCGTAATGGGGTCCGGAGAGACCCAGTACTTC. Residues: CASSVMGSGETQYF.

The V and J genes are TRBV29-1 and TRBJ2-3, with 8 nucleotides matching TRBD2. Germline CDR1 and CDR2: SQVTM and ANQGSEA. The CDR3 is 14 amino acids. With 3 bases clipped from V and 3 bases from J, the junction kept 5 bases outside the gene matches. CDR3 sequence: CSVDLAGRTDTQYF. The CDR3 bases are TGCAGCGTTGATCTAGCGGGCAGGACAGATACGCAGTATTTT.

This clonotype has more than one count but fewer than ten. The chain employs TRBV4-3 and TRBJ2-6, with TRBD1 matching 7 bases. The V gene's germline CDR1 is LGHNA and CDR2 YSLEER. The CDR3 has 17 amino acids. Trimming cost V 3 bases and J 0 bases; bases outside gene matches: 5. The CDR3 loop is CASSHDRAISGANVLTF. In DNA form, the CDR3 reads TGCGCCAGCAGCCACGACAGGGCTATCTCTGGGGCCAACGTCCTGACTTTC.

Many counts were recorded for this clonotype. The chain is built from TRBV7-3 and TRBJ2-1, with a weak D call TRBD1 (6 bases). CDR3 size: 12 residues. Trimming removed 2 bases at V and 10 bases at J, with 9 bases between. In germline, CDR1 is SGHTA, CDR2 FQGTGA. The CDR3 DNA sequence: TGTGCCAGCAGCTTAGCCGGGACAGAGCAGTTCTTC. It translates to CASSLAGTEQFF.

This sequence joins TRBV2 and TRBJ2-5, with D unresolved. The DNA end is more similar to TRBJ2-7, so the J call may be wrong. Germline CDR1 and CDR2: SNHLY and FYNNEI. CDR3 length: 12 residues. The CDR3 is CASRESDYEQYF. CDR3 in DNA: TGTGCCAGCAGGGAGAGCGACTACGAGCAGTACTTC.

Only a few counts were recorded for this clonotype. The chain employs TRBV28 and TRBJ2-1; no firm D call. Trimming stripped 3 bases from V and 12 bases from J, with 9 bases between. Germline CDR1 is MDHEN and CDR2 is SYDVKM. The CDR3 runs to 11 residues. The CDR3 DNA sequence: TGTGCCAGCAGTTTGGAGCGTTTGCAGTTCTTC. Translating it yields CASSLERLQFF.

This clonotype has ten or more counts. This chain uses TRBV7-3 with TRBJ2-1; D remains unclear. With 5 bases removed from V and 1 base from J, the gap between germline ends came to 18 bases. CDR3 size: 17 residues. From germline, CDR1 is SGHTA and CDR2 FQGTGA. The CDR3 here is CASSPLGARGSYNEQFF. In DNA, the CDR3 is TGTGCCAGCAGCCCGTTGGGCGCTCGAGGATCCTACAATGAGCAGTTCTTC.

This clonotype showed up many times. The V gene is TRBV10-3, the J gene TRBJ2-7; TRBD2 matches 7 bases. Looked up from germline, CDR1 is ENHRY and CDR2 is SYGVKD. V shed 9 bases and J 5 bases; nucleotides not matched to a gene: 10. This CDR3 is 13 amino acids long. The CDR3 DNA reads as TGTGCCATTTGTAGGGCGGGAGTCGACGAGCAGTACTTC. Its translation is CAICRAGVDEQYF.